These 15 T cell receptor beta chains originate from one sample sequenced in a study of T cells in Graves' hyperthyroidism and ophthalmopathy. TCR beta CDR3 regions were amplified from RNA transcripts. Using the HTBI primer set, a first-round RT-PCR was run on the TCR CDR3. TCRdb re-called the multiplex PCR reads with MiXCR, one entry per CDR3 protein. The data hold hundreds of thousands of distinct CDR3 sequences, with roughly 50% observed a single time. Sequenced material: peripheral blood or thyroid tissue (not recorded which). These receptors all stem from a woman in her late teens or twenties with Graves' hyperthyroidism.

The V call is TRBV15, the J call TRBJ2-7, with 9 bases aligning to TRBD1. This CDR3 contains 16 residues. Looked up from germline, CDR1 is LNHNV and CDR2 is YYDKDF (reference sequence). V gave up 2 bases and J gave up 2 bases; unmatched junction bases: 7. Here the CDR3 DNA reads TGTGCCACCAGCAGATCCGGACAGGGGTCCCCCTACGAGCAGTACTTC. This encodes CATSRSGQGSPYEQYF.

DNA of the CDR3: TGCAGCGTTGAGGACACCCATAGCATCACAGATACGCAGTATTTT. It yields the protein CSVEDTHSITDTQYF. The V call is TRBV29-1, the J call TRBJ2-3; a weak D match, TRBD1 (5 bases). The germline V and J ends were trimmed by 3 bases and 2 bases, with 15 bases remaining between them. The CDR3 is made up of 15 amino acids. Germline V gives CDR1 SQVTM, CDR2 ANQGSEA.

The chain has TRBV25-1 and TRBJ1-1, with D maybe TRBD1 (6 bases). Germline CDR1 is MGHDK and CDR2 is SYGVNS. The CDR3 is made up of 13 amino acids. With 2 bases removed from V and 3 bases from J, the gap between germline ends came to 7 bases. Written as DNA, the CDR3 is TGTGCCAGCAGTGAAGGGGGCTACACTGAAGCTTTCTTT. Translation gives CASSEGGYTEAFF.

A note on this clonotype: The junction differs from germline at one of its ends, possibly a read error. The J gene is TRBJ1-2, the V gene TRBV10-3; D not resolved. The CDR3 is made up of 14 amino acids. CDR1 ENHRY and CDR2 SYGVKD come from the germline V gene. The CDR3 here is CASSESMGYGGYTF. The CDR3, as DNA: TGTGCCAGCAGTGAAAGTATGGGTTACGGCGGCTACACCTTC.

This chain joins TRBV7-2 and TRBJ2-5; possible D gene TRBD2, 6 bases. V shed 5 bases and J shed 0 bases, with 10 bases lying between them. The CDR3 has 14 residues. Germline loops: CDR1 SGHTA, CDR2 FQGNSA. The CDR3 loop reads CASSLKRDQETQYF. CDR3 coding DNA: TGTGCCAGCAGCCTAAAGCGGGACCAAGAGACCCAGTACTTC.

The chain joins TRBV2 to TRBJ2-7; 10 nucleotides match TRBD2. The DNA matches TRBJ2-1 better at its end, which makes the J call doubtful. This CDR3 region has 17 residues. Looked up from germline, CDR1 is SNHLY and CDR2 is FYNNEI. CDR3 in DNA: TGTGCCAGACAGGGAGAGACCGGGACTAGCGCCTACAATGAGCAGTTCTTC. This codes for CARQGETGTSAYNEQFF.

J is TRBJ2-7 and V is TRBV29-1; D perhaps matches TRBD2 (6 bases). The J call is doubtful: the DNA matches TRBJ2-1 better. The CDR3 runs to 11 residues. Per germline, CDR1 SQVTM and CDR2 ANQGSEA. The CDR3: CSVRRGDEQFF. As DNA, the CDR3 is TGCAGCGTTCGGAGGGGTGATGAGCAGTTCTTC.

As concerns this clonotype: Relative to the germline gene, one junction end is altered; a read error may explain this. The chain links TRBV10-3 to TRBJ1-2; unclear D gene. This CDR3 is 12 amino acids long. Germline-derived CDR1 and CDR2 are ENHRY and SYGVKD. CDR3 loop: CAIRGGNYGHTF. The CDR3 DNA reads TGTGCCATCAGGGGTGGGAACTATGGCCACACCTTC.

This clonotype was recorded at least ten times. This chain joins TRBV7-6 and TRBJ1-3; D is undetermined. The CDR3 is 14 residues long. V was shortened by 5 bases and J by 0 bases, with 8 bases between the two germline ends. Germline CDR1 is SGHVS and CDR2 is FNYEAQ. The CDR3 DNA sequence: TGTGCCAGCAGCCCGGGAACCTCTGGAAACACCATATATTTT. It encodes CASSPGTSGNTIYF.

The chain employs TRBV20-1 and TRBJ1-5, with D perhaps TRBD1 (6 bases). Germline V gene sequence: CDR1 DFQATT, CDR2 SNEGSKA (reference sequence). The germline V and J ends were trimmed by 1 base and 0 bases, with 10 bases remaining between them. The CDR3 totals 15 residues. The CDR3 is CSARVGTNSNQPQHF. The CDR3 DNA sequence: TGCAGTGCTAGAGTTGGGACAAATAGCAATCAGCCCCAGCATTTT.

The chain's CDR3 is CASSQQGPFSPLHF. CDR3 sequence (DNA): TGTGCCAGCAGCCAACAGGGGCCGTTTTCACCCCTCCACTTT. This chain uses TRBV7-2 with TRBJ1-6; 7 nucleotides line up with TRBD1. Germline V gives CDR1 SGHTA, CDR2 FQGNSA. There are 14 residues in the CDR3. With 5 bases clipped from V and 9 bases from J, the junction kept 7 bases outside the gene matches.

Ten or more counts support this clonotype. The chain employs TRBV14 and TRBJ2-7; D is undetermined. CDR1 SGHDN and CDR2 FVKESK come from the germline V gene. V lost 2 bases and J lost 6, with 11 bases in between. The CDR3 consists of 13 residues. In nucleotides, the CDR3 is TGTGCCAGCAGCCAACTCCGCTTAGCCGAGCAGTACTTC. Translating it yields CASSQLRLAEQYF.

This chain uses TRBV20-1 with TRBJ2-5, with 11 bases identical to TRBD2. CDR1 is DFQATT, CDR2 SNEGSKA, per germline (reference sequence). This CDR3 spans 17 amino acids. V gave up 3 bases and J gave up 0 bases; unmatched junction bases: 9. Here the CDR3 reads CSASRLAGGLHQETQYF. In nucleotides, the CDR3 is TGCAGTGCTAGTCGGCTAGCGGGAGGCCTGCACCAAGAGACCCAGTACTTC.

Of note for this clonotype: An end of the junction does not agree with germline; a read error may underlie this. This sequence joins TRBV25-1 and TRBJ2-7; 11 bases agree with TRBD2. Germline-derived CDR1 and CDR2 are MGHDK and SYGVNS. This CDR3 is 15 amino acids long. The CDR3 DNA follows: TGCGCCAGCAGAATAGCGGGAGGGTCCCCCTACGAGCAGTACTTC. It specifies CASRIAGGSPYEQYF.

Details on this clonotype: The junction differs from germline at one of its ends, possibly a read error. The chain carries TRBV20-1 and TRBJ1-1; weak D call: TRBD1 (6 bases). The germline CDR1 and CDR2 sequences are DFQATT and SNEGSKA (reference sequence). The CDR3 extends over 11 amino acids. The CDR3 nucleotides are TGCAGTGCGCCGGGACAAGCTGAAGCCTTCTTT. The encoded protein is CSAPGQAEAFF.